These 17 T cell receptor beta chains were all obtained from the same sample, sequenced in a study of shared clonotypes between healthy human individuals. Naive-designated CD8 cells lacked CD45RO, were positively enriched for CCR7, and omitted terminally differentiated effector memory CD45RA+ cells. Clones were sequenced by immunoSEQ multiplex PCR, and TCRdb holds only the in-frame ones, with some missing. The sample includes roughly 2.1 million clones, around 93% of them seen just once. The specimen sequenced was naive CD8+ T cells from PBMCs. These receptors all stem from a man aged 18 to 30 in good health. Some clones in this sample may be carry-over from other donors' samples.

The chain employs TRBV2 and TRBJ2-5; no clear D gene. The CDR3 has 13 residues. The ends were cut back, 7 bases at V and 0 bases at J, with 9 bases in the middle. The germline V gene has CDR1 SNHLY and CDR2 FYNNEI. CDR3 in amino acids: CASTSGNQETQYF. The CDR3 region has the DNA TGTGCCAGCACCTCGGGTAACCAAGAGACCCAGTACTTC.

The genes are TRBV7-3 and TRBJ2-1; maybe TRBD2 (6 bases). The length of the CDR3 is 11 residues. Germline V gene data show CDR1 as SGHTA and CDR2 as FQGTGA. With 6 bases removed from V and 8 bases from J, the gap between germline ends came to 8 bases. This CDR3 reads CASSGDYEQFF. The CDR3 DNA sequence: TGTGCCAGCAGTGGGGACTATGAGCAGTTCTTC.

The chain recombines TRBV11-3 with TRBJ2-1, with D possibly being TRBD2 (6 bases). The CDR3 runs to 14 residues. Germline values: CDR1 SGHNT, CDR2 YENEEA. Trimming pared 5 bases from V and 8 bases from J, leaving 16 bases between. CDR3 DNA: TGTGCCAGCAGCCTCGGACGGGGGTTAGATGAGCAGTTCTTC. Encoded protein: CASSLGRGLDEQFF.

This CDR3 is CASSLEDLLWEQYF. DNA for the CDR3: TGTGCCAGCAGCTTAGAGGACTTGTTATGGGAGCAGTACTTC. V gene TRBV7-9 combines with J gene TRBJ2-7, with D possibly TRBD2 on 5 matching bases. Germline V CDR1 and CDR2: SEHNR, FQNEAQ (reference sequence). The CDR3 is 14 residues long. The V end lost 1 base, the J end lost 7 bases, and 14 bases lay between the germline ends. The variable domain in full, completed from reference TRBV7-9 and TRBJ2-7, reads DTGVSQNPRHKITKRGQNVTFRCDPISEHNRLYWYRQTLGQGPEFLTYFQNEAQLEKSRLLSDRFSAERPKGSFSTLEIQRTEQGDSAMYLCASSLEDLLWEQYFGPGTRLTVT.

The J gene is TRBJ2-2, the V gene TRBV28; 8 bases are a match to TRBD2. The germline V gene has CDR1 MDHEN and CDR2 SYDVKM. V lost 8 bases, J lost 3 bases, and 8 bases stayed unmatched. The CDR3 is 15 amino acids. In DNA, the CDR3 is TGTGCCAGCCCCCCGGGACTAGGTCACACCGGGGAGCTGTTTTTT. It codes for CASPPGLGHTGELFF.

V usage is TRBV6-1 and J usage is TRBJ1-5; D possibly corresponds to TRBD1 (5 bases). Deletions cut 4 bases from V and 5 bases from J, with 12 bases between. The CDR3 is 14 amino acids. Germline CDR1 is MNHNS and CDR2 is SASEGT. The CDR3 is CASSVGQGHQPQHF. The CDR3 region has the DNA TGTGCCAGCAGTGTTGGGCAGGGACATCAGCCCCAGCATTTT.

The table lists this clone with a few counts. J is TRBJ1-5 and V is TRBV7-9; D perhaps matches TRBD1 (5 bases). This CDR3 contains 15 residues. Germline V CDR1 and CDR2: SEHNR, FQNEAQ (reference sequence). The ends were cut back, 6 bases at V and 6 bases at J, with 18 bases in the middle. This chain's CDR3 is CASSAGRGYGQPQHF. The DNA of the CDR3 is TGTGCCAGCAGTGCCGGACGGGGGTACGGTCAGCCCCAGCATTTT.

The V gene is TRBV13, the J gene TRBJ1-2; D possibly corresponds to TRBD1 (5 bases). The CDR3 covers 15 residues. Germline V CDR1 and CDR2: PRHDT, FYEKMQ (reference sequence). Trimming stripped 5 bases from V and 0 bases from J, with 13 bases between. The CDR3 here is CASSPPRAPNYGYTF. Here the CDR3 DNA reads TGTGCCAGCAGCCCCCCCAGGGCCCCTAACTATGGCTACACCTTC.

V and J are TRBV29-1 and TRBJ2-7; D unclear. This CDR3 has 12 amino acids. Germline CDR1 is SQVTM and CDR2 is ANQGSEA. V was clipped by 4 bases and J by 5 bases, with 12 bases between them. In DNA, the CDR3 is TGCAGCGTTGTAATTAAAAATCACGAGCAGTACTTC. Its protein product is CSVVIKNHEQYF.

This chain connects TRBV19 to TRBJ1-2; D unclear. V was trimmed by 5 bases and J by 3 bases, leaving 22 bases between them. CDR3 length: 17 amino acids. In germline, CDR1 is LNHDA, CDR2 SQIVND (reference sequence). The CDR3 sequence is CASSYGVRWDADYGYTF. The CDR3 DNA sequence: TGTGCCAGTAGTTACGGGGTACGGTGGGATGCTGACTATGGCTACACCTTC. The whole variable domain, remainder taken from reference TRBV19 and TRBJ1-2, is DGGITQSPKYLFRKEGQNVTLSCEQNLNHDAMYWYRQDPGQGLRLIYYSQIVNDFQKGDIAEGYSVSREKKESFPLTVTSAQKNPTAFYLCASSYGVRWDADYGYTFGSGTRLTVV.

In nucleotides, the CDR3 is TGTGCCAGTAGTTCAACAGCCTCCTCTGGAAACACCATATATTTT. It is translated as CASSSTASSGNTIYF. The rearrangement links TRBV19 to TRBJ1-3; D gene unclear. The CDR3 loop spans 15 amino acids. Deletions cut 5 bases from V and 0 bases from J, with 11 bases between. Germline values: CDR1 LNHDA, CDR2 SQIVND (reference sequence).

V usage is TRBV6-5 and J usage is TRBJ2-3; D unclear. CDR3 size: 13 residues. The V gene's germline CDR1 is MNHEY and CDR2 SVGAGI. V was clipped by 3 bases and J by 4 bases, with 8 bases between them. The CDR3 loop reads CASSYPHADTQYF. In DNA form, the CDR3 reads TGTGCCAGCAGTTATCCCCACGCAGATACGCAGTATTTT.

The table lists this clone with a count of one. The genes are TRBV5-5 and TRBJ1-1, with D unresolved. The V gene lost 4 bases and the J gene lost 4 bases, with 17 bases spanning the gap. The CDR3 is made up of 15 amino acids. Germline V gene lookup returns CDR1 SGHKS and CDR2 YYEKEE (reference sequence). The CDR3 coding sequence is TGTGCCAGCAGCCCCAGCCAGGAGGTATTCACTGAAGCTTTCTTT. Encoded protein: CASSPSQEVFTEAFF. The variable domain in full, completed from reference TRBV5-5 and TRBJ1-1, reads DAGVTQSPTHLIKTRGQQVTLRCSPISGHKSVSWYQQVLGQGPQFIFQYYEKEERGRGNFPDRFSARQFPNYSSELNVNALLLGDSALYLCASSPSQEVFTEAFFGQGTRLTVV.

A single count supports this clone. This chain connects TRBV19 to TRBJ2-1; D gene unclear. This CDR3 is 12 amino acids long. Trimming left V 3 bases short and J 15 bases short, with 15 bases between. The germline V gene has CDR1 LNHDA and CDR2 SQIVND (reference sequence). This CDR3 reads CASSIRSASLFF. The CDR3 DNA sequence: TGTGCCAGTAGTATTAGGTCCGCCAGCCTGTTCTTC.

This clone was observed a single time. CDR3 sequence reads: CASSLSGNEQYF. Written as DNA, the CDR3 is TGTGCCAGCAGCTTATCTGGGAACGAGCAGTACTTC. The rearrangement uses TRBV11-2 and TRBJ2-7; D unresolved. The CDR3 is 12 amino acids. Trimming cost V 2 bases and J 5 bases, with 7 bases left between them. CDR1 and CDR2 from the germline V gene are SGHAT and FQNNGV.

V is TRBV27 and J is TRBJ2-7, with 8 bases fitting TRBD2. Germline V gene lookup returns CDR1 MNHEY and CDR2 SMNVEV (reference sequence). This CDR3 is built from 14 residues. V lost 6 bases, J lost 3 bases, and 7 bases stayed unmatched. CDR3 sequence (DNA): TGTGCCAGCAGAGGAGCGGGAGTGGGCTACGAGCAGTACTTC. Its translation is CASRGAGVGYEQYF.

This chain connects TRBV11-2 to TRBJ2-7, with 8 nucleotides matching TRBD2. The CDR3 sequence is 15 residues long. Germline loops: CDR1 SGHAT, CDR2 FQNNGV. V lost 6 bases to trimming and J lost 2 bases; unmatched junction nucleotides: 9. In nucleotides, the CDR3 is TGTGCCAGCAGAGTTAGCGGGACCCTTCCCTACGAGCAGTACTTC. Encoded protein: CASRVSGTLPYEQYF.